The text below deals with one T cell receptor beta chain. With V trimmed by 0 bases and J by 5 bases, 9 bases remained unmatched. Germline V gene data show CDR1 as LGHNA and CDR2 as YNFKEQ. The CDR3 is 18 residues long. The data belong to a study of blood T cell repertoires in COVID-19. Followed longitudinally, the Seattle patients had been enrolled during active infection. Authors' methods: Amplification of reference gene primers provided the estimated nucleated cell counts. Measured with immunoSEQ multiplex PCR; TCRdb has only the in-frame clones, and not every one. Clone size and V and J calls were adopted from that table, with D and trimming inferred from the DNA. This sample carries some 49,000 clones, about four fifths of them seen once, and the ten largest clones take approximately 20%.

V and J are TRBV4-2 and TRBJ2-4; 11 bases align to TRBD2. Input material: peripheral blood. The TCR originated in a woman of 80 years or more with COVID-19, enrolled during active disease. The DNA for the CDR3 is TGTGCCAGCAGCCAAGAGAGGGGGACTAGCGGAGAAGAAAACATTCAGTACTTC. Amino acid sequence: CASSQERGTSGEENIQYF.